Listed below are T cell receptor beta chains from one sample, sequenced in a study of blood T cell repertoires in COVID-19. TCRdb keeps only in-frame clones here, not all; method: immunoSEQ multiplex PCR. The data show over 150,000 clones, 85% to 90% seen once. Sequenced input: peripheral blood. These receptors all come from a man between 40 and 49 years old with active or convalescent COVID-19. Both conserved end residues are part of each CDR3. Fields, in order: V gene, CDR3 protein.

TRBV30 | CAWSAGSQNNSPLHF
TRBV4-1 | CASSNGFLGEAFF
TRBV3-1/TRBV3-2 | CASSQVAGNSPLHF
TRBV2 | CASTLGGSGYEQYF
TRBV6-1 | CASREDLKYQETQYF
TRBV4-2 | CASSPVTGGDQPQHF
TRBV12-3/TRBV12-4 | CASSSEETQYF
TRBV29-1 | CSVEARGLQETQYF
TRBV5-6 | CASSFPPGTGTSDEAFF
TRBV6-5 | CASSSTGLITGELFF
TRBV12-3/TRBV12-4 | CASSFRAGELFF